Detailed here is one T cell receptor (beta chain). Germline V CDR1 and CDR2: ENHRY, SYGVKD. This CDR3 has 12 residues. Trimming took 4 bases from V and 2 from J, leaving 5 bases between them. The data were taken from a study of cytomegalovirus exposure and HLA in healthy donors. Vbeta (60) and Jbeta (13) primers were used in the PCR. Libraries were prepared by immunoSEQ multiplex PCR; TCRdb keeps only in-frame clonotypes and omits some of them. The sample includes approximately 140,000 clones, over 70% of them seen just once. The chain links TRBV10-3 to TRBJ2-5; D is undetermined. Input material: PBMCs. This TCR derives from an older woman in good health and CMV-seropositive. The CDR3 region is CAISGQQETQYF. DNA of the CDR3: TGTGCCATCAGTGGACAACAAGAGACCCAGTACTTC.